The 8 T cell receptor beta chains listed next were all sequenced from one sample in a study of blood T cell repertoires in COVID-19. TCRdb keeps only in-frame clones here, not all; method: immunoSEQ multiplex PCR. The sample has 200,000 to 300,000 clones; about 86% are singletons. The sequencing input was peripheral blood. These receptors were collected from a man between 25 and 39 years old with active or convalescent COVID-19.

The genes are TRBV30 and TRBJ2-7, with D maybe TRBD2 (5 bases). This CDR3 contains 14 residues. V gave up 2 bases and J gave up 7 bases, with 18 bases separating them. Germline loops: CDR1 GTSNPN, CDR2 SVGIG (reference sequence). Here the CDR3 reads CAWSLGTRTGEQYF. In DNA, the CDR3 is TGTGCCTGGAGTTTGGGCACTCGAACGGGGGAGCAGTACTTC.

V and J are TRBV2 and TRBJ1-6, with TRBD1 identical over 7 bases. Germline V lookup: CDR1 SNHLY, CDR2 FYNNEI. V dropped 5 bases and J dropped 6; count of bases not matched to a gene: 13. The CDR3 sequence is 17 residues long. The CDR3 DNA follows: TGTGCCAGCAGTTACCCGGGACAGCCTGTTCTTAATTCACCCCTCCACTTT. As protein: CASSYPGQPVLNSPLHF.

The chain is built from TRBV12-3 or TRBV12-4 and TRBJ2-3; no clear D. Trimming took 3 bases from V and 2 from J, leaving 6 bases between them. This CDR3 is built from 13 residues. DNA of the CDR3: TGTGCCAGCAGTTTCGCCTACACAGATACGCAGTATTTT. This codes for CASSFAYTDTQYF.

This chain links TRBV11-2 with TRBJ1-5, with D possibly TRBD1 on 5 matching bases. Germline assignment: CDR1 SGHAT and CDR2 FQNNGV. V was pared by 0 bases and J by 7 bases, with 10 bases between. This CDR3 spans 14 amino acids. In nucleotides, the CDR3 is TGTGCCAGCAGCTTAGATGGAGGGGACCAGCCCCAGCATTTT. Amino acid sequence: CASSLDGGDQPQHF.

The rearrangement joins TRBV4-3 to TRBJ1-5; D uncertain. V dropped 3 bases and J dropped 3 bases, with 9 bases sitting between them. Germline values: CDR1 LGHNA, CDR2 YSLEER. The CDR3 spans 14 residues. In DNA form, the CDR3 reads TGCGCCAGCAGCCAGTGGGCGTACAATCAGCCCCAGCATTTT. Protein sequence: CASSQWAYNQPQHF.

The gene calls are TRBV7-9 and TRBJ2-3; TRBD2 matches at 7 bases. CDR3 length equals 15 residues. After removal of 6 bases from V and 0 bases from J, the junction contained 6 bases not matched to a gene. The germline gives CDR1 SEHNR, CDR2 FQNEAQ (reference sequence). The CDR3: CASSHSGWSTDTQYF. CDR3 in DNA: TGTGCCAGCAGTCATAGCGGGTGGAGCACAGATACGCAGTATTTT.

The chain carries TRBV19 and TRBJ2-7; TRBD1 aligns across 10 bases. J gave up 3 bases and V 4 bases, and 9 bases lay outside the gene matches. The CDR3 runs 16 residues. Germline assignment: CDR1 LNHDA and CDR2 SQIVND (reference sequence). The CDR3 DNA reads as TGTGCCAGTAGTACCTACCGGGACAGGGGAATCTACGAGCAGTACTTC. Translating gives CASSTYRDRGIYEQYF.

This chain joins TRBV7-9 and TRBJ1-5; tentative D call: TRBD1 (5 bases). With 1 base removed from V and 9 bases from J, the gap between germline ends came to 10 bases. This CDR3 spans 13 amino acids. Germline CDR1 and CDR2: SEHNR and FQNEAQ (reference sequence). CDR3: CASSLGYGGPQHF. The CDR3 region has the DNA TGTGCCAGCAGCTTAGGGTACGGGGGGCCCCAGCATTTT.